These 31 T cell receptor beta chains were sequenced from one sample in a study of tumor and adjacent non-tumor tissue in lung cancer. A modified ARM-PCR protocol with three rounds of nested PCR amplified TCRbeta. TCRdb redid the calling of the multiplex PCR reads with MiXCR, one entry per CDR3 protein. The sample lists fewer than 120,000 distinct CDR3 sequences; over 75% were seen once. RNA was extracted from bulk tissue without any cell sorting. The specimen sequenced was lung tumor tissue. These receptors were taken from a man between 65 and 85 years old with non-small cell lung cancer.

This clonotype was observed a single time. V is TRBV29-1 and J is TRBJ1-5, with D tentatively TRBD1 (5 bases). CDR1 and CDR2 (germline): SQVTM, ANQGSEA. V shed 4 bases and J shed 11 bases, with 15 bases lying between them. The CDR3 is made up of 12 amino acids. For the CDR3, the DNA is TGCAGCGTTGGACAGCGGATGGGGTCCCAGCATTTT. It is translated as CSVGQRMGSQHF.

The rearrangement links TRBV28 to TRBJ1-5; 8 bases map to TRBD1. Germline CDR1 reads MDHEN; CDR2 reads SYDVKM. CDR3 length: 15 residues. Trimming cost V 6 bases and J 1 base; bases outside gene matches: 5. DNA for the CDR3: TGTGCCAGCAGGTCCGGGACAGGAAGCAATCAGCCCCAGCATTTT. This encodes CASRSGTGSNQPQHF.

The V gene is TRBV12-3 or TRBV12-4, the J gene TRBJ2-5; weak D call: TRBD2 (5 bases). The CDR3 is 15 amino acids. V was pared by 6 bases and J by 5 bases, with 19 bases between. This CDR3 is CASRGLVGVMETQYF. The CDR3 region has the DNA TGTGCCAGCAGAGGGCTAGTGGGAGTGATGGAGACCCAGTACTTC.

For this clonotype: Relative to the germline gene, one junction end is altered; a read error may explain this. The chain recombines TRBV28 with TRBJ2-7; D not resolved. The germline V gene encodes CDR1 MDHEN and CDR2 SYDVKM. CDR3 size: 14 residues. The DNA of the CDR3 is TGTGCCAGCACTCCTCCGTGGACCGAATACGAGCGGTACTTC. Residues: CASTPPWTEYERYF.

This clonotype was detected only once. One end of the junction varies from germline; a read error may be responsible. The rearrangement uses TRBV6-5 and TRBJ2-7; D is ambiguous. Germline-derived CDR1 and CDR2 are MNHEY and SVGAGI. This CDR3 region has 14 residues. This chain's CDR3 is CVSSYVGYSYDQYF. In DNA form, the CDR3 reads TGTGTCAGCAGTTACGTTGGCTACAGCTACGATCAGTACTTC.

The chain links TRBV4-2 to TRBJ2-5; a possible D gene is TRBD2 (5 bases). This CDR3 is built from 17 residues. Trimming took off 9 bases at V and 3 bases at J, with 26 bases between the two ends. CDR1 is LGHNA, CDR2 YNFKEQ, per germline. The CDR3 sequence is CASRPMAGGRFEETQYF. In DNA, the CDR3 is TGTGCCAGTCGCCCAATGGCCGGAGGACGATTTGAAGAGACCCAGTACTTC.

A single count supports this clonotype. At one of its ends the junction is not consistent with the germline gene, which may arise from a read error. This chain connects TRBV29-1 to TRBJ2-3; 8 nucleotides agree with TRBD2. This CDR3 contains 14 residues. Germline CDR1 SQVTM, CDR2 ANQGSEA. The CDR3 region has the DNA TGCAGCGTTGAGGGTTCGTCCGGGGGGGATACGCAGTGTTTT. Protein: CSVEGSSGGDTQCF.

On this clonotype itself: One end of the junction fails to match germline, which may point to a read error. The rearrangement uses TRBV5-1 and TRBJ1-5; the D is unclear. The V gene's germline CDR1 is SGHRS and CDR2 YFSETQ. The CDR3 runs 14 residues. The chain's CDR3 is CAIKPGYSNQPQHF. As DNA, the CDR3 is TGTGCCATCAAACCGGGTTATAGCAATCAGCCCCAGCATTTT. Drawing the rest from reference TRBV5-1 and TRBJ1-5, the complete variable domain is KAGVTQTPRYLIKTRGQQVTLSCSPISGHRSVSWYQQTPGQGLQFLFEYFSETQRNKGNFPGRFSGRQFSNSRSEMNVSTLELGDSALYLCAIKPGYSNQPQHFGDGTRLSIL.

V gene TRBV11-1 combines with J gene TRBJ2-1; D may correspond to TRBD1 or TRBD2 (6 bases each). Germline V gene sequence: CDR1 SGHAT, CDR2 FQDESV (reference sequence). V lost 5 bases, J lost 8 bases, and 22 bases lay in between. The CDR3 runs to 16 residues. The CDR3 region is CASSPRQGRGPYEQFF. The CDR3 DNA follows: TGTGCCAGCAGCCCCCGGCAGGGACGGGGGCCATATGAGCAGTTCTTC.

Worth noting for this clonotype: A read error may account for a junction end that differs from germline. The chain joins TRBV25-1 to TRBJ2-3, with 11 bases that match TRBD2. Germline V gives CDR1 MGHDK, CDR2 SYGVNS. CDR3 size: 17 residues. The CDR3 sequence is CASSDSSGTSGTDTQYF. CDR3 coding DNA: TGTGCCAGCAGTGACTCCTCCGGGACTAGCGGTACAGATACGCAATATTTT.

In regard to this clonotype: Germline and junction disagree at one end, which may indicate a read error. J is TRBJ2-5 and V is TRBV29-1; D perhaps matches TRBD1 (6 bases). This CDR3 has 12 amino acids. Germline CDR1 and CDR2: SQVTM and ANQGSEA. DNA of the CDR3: TGTAGGGTTGAAGTAGGGGGAGAGACCCAATACTTC. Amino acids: CRVEVGGETQYF.

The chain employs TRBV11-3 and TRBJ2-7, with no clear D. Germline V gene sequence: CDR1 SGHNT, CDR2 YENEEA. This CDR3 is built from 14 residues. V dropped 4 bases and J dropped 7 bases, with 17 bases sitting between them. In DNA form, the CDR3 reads TGTGCCAGCAGCTCGGACGGAATGCTAGGAGAGCAGTACTTC. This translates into CASSSDGMLGEQYF. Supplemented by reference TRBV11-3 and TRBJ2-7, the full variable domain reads EAGVVQSPRYKIIEKKQPVAFWCNPISGHNTLYWYLQNLGQGPELLIRYENEEAVDDSQLPKDRFSAERLKGVDSTLKIQPAELGDSAVYLCASSSDGMLGEQYFGPGTRLTVT.

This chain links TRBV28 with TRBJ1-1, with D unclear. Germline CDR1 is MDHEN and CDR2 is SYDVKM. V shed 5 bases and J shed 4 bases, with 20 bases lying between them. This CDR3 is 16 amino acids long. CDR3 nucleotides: TGTGCCAGCAGTACCAACGTCCGCAGTCGTACCACTGAAGCTTTCTTT. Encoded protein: CASSTNVRSRTTEAFF. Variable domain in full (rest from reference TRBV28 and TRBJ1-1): DVKVTQSSRYLVKRTGEKVFLECVQDMDHENMFWYRQDPGLGLRLIYFSYDVKMKEKGDIPEGYSVSREKKERFSLILESASTNQTSMYLCASSTNVRSRTTEAFFGQGTRLTVV.

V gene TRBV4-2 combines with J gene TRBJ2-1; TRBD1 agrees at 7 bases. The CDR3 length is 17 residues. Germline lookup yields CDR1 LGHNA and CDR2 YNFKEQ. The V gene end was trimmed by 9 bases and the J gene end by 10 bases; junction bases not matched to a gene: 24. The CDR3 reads CARIQEGGARRAPEQFF. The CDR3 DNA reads TGTGCCAGGATCCAAGAAGGGGGCGCTCGCCGGGCGCCCGAGCAGTTCTTC.

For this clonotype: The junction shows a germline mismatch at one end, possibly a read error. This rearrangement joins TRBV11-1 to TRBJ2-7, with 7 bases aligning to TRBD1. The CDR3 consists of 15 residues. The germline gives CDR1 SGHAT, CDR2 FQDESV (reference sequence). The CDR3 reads CTSSLSGQRANEQYF. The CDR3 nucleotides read TGTACCAGCAGCCTATCGGGACAGAGGGCCAACGAGCAGTACTTC. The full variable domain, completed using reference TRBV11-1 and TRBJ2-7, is EAEVAQSPRYKITEKSQAVAFWCDPISGHATLYWYRQILGQGPELLVQFQDESVVDDSQLPKDRFSAERLKGVDSTLKIQPAELGDSAMYLCTSSLSGQRANEQYFGPGTRLTVT.

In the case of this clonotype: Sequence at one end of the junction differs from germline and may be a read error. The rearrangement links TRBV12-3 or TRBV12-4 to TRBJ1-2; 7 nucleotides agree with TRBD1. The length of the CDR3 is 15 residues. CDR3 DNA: TGTGTCAGCAGTTTATTGACAGGGCTTGACTATGGCTACACCTTC. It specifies CVSSLLTGLDYGYTF.

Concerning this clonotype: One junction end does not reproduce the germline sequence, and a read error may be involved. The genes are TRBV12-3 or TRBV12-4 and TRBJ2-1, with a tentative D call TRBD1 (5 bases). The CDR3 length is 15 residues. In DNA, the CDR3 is TGTGCCAGCAGTTTTTGGGGCCGTTCCTACAATAAGCAATTCTTC. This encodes CASSFWGRSYNKQFF.

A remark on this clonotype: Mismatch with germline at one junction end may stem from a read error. The CDR3 loop reads CATSGDQPQQF. CDR3 DNA sequence: TGTGCCACTAGTGGTGATCAGCCCCAGCAATTT. V and J are TRBV6-1 and TRBJ1-5; D gene uncertain. The CDR3 extends over 11 amino acids. From germline, CDR1 is MNHNS and CDR2 SASEGT.

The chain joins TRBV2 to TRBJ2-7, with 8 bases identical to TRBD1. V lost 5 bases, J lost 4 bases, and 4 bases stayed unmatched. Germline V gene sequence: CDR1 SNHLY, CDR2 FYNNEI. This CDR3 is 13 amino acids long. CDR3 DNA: TGTGCCAGCAGTACGGACAGGGTTTACGAGCAGTACTTC. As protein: CASSTDRVYEQYF.

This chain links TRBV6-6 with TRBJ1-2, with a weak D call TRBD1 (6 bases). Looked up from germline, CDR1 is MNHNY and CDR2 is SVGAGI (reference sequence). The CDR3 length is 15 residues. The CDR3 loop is CDTRPFQGPNYGYTF. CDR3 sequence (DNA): TGTGACACCAGACCATTCCAGGGGCCTAACTATGGCTACACCTTC.

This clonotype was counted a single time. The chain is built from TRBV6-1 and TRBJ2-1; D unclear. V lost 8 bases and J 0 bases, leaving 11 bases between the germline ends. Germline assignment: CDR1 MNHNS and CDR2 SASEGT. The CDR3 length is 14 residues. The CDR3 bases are TGTGCCAGCTCGGGTGGAAGCTCCTACAATGAGCAGTTCTTC. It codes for CASSGGSSYNEQFF.

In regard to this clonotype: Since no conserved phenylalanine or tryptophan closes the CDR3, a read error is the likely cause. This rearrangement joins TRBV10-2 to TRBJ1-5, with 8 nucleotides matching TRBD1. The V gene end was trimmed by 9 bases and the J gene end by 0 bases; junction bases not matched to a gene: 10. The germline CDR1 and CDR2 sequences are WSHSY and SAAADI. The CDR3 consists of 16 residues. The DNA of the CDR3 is TGCGCCAGGAAAACTGACAGGGGTGATAGCAATCAGCCCCAGCATCTT. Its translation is CARKTDRGDSNQPQHL.

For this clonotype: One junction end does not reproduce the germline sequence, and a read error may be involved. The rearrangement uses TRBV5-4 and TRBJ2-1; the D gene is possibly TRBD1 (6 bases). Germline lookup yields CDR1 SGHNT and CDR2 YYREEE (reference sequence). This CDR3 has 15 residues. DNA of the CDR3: TGTGCCAGCAGCCTTGGGGGCAGAGTGGGGAATGAGCAGTTCTTT. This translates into CASSLGGRVGNEQFF.

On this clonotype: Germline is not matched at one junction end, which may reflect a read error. The CDR3 is CASSLVSRYGYTF. The DNA for the CDR3 is TGTGCCAGCAGCTTGGTGAGTAGATATGGCTACACATTC. The rearrangement links TRBV5-4 to TRBJ1-2; D is unresolved. CDR3 length equals 13 residues. Germline assignment: CDR1 SGHNT and CDR2 YYREEE (reference sequence).

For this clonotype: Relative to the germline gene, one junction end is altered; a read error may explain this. CDR3 in amino acids: CASISTGGSYNSPLHF. The CDR3 DNA follows: TGTGCCAGCATATCCACAGGGGGCTCCTACAATTCACCCCTCCACTTT. This chain joins TRBV6-5 and TRBJ1-6, with 9 bases aligning to TRBD1. This CDR3 is 16 amino acids long. CDR1 and CDR2 from the germline V gene are MNHEY and SVGAGI.

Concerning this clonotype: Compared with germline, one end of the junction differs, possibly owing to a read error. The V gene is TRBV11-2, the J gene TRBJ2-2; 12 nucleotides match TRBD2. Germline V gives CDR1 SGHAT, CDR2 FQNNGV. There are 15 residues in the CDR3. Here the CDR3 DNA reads TGTGGTAGCAGCCCCCTAGCGGGGGGGACCGGGGTGCTGTTTTTT. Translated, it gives CGSSPLAGGTGVLFF.

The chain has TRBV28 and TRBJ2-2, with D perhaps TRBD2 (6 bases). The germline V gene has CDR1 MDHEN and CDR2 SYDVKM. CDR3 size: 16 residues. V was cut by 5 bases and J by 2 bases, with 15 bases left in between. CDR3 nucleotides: TGTGCCAGCAGTGGGCTAGCGTGGGGCAACACCGGGGAGCTGTTTTTT. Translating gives CASSGLAWGNTGELFF. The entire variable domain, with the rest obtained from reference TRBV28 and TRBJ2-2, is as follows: DVKVTQSSRYLVKRTGEKVFLECVQDMDHENMFWYRQDPGLGLRLIYFSYDVKMKEKGDIPEGYSVSREKKERFSLILESASTNQTSMYLCASSGLAWGNTGELFFGEGSRLTVL.

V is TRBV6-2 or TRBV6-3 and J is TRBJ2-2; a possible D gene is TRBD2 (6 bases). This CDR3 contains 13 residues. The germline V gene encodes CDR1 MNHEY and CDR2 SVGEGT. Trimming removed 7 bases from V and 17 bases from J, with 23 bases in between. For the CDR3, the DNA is TGTGCCAGCAAAGCTTGGACTACGGAGGTGCTATTTTTT. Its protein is CASKAWTTEVLFF.

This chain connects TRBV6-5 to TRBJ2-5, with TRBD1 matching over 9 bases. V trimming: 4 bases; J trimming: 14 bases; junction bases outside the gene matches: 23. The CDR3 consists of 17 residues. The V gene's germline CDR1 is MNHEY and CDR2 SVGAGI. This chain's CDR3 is CASSSTGTGFPQENHYF. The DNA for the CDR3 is TGTGCCAGCAGTTCCACCGGGACAGGGTTCCCACAAGAGAACCATTACTTC.

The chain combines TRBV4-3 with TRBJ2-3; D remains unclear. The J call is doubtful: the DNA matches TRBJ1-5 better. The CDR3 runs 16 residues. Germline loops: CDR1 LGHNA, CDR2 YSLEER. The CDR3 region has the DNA TGCGCCAGCAGCCAAGATCTAGCGGGAGGGCCAGATAGGCAGCATTTT. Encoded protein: CASSQDLAGGPDRQHF.

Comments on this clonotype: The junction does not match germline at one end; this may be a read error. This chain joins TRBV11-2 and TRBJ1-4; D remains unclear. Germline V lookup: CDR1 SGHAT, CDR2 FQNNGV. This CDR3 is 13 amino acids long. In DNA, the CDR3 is TGTGCCAGCAGTTTGGTCAGAGCAGGAAAACTATTTTTT. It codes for CASSLVRAGKLFF.